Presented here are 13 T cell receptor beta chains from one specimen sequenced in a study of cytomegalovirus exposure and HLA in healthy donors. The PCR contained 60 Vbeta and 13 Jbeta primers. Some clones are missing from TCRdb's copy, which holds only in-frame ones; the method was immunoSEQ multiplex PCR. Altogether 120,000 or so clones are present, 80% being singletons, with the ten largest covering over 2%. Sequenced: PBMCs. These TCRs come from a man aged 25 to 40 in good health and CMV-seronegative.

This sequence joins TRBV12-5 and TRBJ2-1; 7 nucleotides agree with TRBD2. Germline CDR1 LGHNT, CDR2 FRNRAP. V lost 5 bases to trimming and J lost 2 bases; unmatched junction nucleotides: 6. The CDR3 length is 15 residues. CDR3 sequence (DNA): TGTGCTAGTGGTCCCAGCGGGATAGCCTACAATGAGCAGTTCTTC. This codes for CASGPSGIAYNEQFF.

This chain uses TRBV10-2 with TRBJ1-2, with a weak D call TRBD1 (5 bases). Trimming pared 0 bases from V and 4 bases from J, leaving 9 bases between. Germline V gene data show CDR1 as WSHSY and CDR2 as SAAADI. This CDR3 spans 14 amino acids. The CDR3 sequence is CASSESPGGYGYTF. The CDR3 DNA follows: TGCGCCAGCAGTGAGTCGCCCGGGGGCTATGGCTACACCTTC.

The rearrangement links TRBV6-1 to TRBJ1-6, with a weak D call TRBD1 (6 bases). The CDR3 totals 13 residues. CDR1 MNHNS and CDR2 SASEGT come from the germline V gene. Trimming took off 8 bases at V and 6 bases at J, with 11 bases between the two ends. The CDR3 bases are TGTGCCAGCCTGGGGGCTCCTAATTCACCCCTCCACTTT. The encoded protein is CASLGAPNSPLHF.

CDR3 bases: TGCAGCTCCCGACAGGGAAACATTCAGTACTTC. This sequence encodes CSSRQGNIQYF. The rearrangement uses TRBV29-1 and TRBJ2-4, with 7 positions matching TRBD1. The germline V gene has CDR1 SQVTM and CDR2 ANQGSEA. Trimming cost V 8 bases and J 6 bases; bases outside gene matches: 4. The CDR3 consists of 11 residues.

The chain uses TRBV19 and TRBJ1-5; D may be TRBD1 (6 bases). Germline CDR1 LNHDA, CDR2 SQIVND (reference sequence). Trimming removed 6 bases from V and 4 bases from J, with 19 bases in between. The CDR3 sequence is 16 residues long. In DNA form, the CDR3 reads TGTGCCAGTAGCCCTACTGGACAGCTCCTTAATCAGCCCCAGCATTTT. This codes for CASSPTGQLLNQPQHF.

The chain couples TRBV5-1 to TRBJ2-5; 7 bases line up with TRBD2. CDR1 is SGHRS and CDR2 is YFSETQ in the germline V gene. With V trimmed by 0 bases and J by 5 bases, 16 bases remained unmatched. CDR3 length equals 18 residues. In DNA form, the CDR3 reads TGCGCCAGCAGCTTGGACAGGTCTTGGGGGGGTGGTGTGGAGACCCAGTACTTC. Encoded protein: CASSLDRSWGGGVETQYF.

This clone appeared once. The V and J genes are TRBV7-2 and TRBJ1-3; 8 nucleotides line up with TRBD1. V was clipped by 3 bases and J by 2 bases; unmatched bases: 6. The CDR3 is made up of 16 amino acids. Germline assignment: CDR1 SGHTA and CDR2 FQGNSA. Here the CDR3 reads CASSLGQEEAGNTIYF. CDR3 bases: TGTGCCAGCAGCTTGGGACAGGAAGAAGCTGGAAACACCATATATTTT.

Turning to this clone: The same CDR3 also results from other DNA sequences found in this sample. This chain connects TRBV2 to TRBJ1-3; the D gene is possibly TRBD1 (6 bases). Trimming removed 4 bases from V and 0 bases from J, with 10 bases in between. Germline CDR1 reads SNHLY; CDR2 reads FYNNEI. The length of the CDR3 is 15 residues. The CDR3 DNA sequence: TGTGCCAGCAGTGCCAGGGGTAACTCTGGAAACACCATATATTTT. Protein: CASSARGNSGNTIYF.

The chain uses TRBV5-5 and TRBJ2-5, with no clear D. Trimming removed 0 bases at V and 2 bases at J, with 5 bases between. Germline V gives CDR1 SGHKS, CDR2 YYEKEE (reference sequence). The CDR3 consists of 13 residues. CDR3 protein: CASSLALQETQYF. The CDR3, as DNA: TGTGCCAGCAGCTTGGCTTTACAAGAGACCCAGTACTTC. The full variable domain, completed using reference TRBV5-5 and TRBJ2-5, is DAGVTQSPTHLIKTRGQQVTLRCSPISGHKSVSWYQQVLGQGPQFIFQYYEKEERGRGNFPDRFSARQFPNYSSELNVNALLLGDSALYLCASSLALQETQYFGPGTRLLVL.

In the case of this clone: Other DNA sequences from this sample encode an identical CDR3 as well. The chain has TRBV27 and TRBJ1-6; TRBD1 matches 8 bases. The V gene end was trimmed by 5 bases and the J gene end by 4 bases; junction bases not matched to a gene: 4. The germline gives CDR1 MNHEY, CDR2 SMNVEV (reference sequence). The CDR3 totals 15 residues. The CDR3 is CASSPGQGYNSPLHF. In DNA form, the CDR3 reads TGTGCCAGCAGTCCAGGACAGGGATATAATTCACCCCTCCACTTT.

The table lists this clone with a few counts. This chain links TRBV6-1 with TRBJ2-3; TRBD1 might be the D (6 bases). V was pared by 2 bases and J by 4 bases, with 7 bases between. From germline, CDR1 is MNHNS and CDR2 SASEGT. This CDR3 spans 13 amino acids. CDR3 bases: TGTGCCAGCAGTGAACAGGGGCCAGATACGCAGTATTTT. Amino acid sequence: CASSEQGPDTQYF.

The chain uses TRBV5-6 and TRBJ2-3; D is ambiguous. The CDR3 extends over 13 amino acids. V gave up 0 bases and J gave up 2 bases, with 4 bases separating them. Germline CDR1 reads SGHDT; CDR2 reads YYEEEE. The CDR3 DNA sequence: TGTGCCAGCAGCTTGGCAGACACAGATACGCAGTATTTT. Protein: CASSLADTDTQYF.

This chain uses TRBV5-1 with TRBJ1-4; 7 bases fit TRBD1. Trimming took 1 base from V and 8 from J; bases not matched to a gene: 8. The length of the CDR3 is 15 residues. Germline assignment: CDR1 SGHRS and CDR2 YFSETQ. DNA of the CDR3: TGCGCCAGCAGCTTGCGGTTTGGACAGGAAGAAAAACTGTTTTTT. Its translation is CASSLRFGQEEKLFF.